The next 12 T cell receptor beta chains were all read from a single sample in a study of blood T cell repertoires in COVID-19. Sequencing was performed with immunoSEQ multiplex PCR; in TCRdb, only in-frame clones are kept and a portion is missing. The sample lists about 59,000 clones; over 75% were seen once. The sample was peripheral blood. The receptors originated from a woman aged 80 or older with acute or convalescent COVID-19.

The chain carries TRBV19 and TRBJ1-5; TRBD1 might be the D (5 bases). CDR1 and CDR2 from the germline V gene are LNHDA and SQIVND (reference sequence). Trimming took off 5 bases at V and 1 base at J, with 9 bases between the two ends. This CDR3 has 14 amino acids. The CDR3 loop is CASSFQGSNQPQHF. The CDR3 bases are TGTGCCAGTAGTTTTCAGGGCAGCAATCAGCCCCAGCATTTT.

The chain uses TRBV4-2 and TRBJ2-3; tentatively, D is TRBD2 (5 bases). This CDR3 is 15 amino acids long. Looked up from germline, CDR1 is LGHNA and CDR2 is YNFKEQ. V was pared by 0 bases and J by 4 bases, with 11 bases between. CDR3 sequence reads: CASSQERVSADTQYF. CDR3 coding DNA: TGTGCCAGCAGCCAAGAGAGGGTTAGTGCAGATACGCAGTATTTT.

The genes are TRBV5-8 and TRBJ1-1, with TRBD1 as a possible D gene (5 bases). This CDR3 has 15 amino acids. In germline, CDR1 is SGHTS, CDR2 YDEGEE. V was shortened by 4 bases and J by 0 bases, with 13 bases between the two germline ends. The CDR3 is CASSHGAVLNTEAFF. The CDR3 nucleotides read TGTGCCAGCAGCCATGGGGCGGTGTTGAACACTGAAGCTTTCTTT.

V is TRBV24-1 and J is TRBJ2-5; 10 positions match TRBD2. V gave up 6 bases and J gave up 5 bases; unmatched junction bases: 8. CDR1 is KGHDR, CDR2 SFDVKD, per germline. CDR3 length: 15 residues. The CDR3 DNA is TGTGCCACCAGTAAAGCGGGAGGGGTTGTTGAGACCCAGTACTTC. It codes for CATSKAGGVVETQYF.

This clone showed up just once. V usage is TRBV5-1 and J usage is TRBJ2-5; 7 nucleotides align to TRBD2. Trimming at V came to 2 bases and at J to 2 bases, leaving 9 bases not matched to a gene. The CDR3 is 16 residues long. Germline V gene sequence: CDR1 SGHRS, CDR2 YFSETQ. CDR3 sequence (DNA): TGCGCCAGCAGCTTCGGGGGAGGGATTAGGCAAGAGACCCAGTACTTC. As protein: CASSFGGGIRQETQYF.

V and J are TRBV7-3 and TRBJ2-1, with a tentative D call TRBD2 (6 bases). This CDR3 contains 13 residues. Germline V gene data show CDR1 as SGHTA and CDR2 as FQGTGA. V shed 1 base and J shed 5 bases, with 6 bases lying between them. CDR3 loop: CASSLRTNNEQFF. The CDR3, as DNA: TGTGCCAGCAGCTTAAGGACTAACAATGAGCAGTTCTTC.

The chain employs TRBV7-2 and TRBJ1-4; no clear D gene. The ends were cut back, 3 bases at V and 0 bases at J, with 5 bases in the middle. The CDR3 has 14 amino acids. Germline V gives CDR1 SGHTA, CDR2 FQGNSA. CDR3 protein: CASSFPTTNEKLFF. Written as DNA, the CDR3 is TGTGCCAGCAGCTTCCCTACAACTAATGAAAAACTGTTTTTT.

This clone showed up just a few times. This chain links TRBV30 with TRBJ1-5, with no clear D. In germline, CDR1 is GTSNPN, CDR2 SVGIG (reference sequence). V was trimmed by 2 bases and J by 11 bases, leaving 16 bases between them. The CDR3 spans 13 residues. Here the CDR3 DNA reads TGTGCCTGGAGTCCACACGTACAATCAGCCCAGCATTTT. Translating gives CAWSPHVQSAQHF.

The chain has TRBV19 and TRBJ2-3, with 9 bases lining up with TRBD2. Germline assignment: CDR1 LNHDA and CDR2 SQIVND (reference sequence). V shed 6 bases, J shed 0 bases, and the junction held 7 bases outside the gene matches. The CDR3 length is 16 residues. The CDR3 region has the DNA TGTGCCAGTAGCCGTGGGACTAGCCGGAGCACAGATACGCAGTATTTT. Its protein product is CASSRGTSRSTDTQYF. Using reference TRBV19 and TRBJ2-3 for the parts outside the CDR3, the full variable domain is DGGITQSPKYLFRKEGQNVTLSCEQNLNHDAMYWYRQDPGQGLRLIYYSQIVNDFQKGDIAEGYSVSREKKESFPLTVTSAQKNPTAFYLCASSRGTSRSTDTQYFGPGTRLTVL.

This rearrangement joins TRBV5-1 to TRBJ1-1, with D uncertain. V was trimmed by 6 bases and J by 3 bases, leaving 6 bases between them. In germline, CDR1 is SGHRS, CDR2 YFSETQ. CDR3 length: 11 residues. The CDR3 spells CASKEYTEAFF. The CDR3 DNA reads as TGCGCCAGCAAAGAGTACACTGAAGCTTTCTTT. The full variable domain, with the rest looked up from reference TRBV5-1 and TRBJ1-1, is KAGVTQTPRYLIKTRGQQVTLSCSPISGHRSVSWYQQTPGQGLQFLFEYFSETQRNKGNFPGRFSGRQFSNSRSEMNVSTLELGDSALYLCASKEYTEAFFGQGTRLTVV.

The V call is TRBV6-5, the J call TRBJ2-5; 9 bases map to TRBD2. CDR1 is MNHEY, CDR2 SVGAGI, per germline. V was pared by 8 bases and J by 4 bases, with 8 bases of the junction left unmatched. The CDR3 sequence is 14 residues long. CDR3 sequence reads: CASPRGGAPETQYF. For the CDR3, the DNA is TGTGCCAGCCCGCGCGGGGGGGCCCCAGAGACCCAGTACTTC.

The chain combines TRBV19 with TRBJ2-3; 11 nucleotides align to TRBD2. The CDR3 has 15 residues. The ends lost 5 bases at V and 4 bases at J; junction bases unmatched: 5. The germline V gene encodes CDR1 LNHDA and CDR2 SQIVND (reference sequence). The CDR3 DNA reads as TGTGCCAGTAGTGAACTAGCGGGAGCATCAGATACGCAGTATTTT. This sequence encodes CASSELAGASDTQYF.